These T cell receptor beta chains were read from a single sample in a study of cytomegalovirus exposure and HLA in healthy donors. TCRdb's copy holds only in-frame clones and misses some; the assay was immunoSEQ multiplex PCR. This sample has about 170,000 clones; more than 75% occur once, and the top ten carry about 1.4%. Sequencing used PBMCs. The receptors come from a girl aged 5-17 years in good health and CMV-seropositive. Each CDR3 is given with its conserved first and last residue. The D gene is left open where the match is weak. Not every row has a clone size; where given, it reads once, few, many or a size class.

cdr3_aa cdr3_nt d_call j_call clone_size v_call
CAISEMASGSSYEQYF TGTGCCATCAGTGAGATGGCTAGCGGGAGCTCGTACGAGCAGTACTTC TRBD2 TRBJ2-7 . TRBV10-3
CATATGAGGNTDTQYF TGTGCCACCGCGACAGGGGCGGGGGGGAACACAGATACGCAGTATTTT . TRBJ2-3 . TRBV10-3
CASSAAGGYYEQFF TGCGCCAGCAGCGCCGCTGGGGGGTACTATGAGCAGTTCTTC . TRBJ2-1 . TRBV5-1
CASSPPGGRNTEAFF TGTGCCAGCTCACCACCGGGGGGGAGGAACACTGAAGCTTTCTTT . TRBJ1-1 . TRBV18
CASRKGVRQIYEQYF TGTGCCAGCAGAAAGGGAGTCAGACAAATTTACGAGCAGTACTTC . TRBJ2-7 . TRBV27
CASSLDVRGVAFF TGTGCCAGCAGCTTAGATGTCCGGGGTGTAGCTTTCTTT . TRBJ1-1 . TRBV11-2
CASSQGGGKRTEAFF TGCGCCAGCAGCCAAGGCGGGGGGAAGAGAACTGAAGCTTTCTTT . TRBJ1-1 . TRBV4-1
CASSLLQGPGNTIYF TGTGCCAGCAGCCTCTTACAGGGTCCCGGAAACACCATATATTTT . TRBJ1-3 . TRBV11-2
CASRDRDRTYEQYF TGTGCCAGCAGGGACCGGGACAGAACCTACGAGCAGTACTTC TRBD1 TRBJ2-7 once TRBV5-8
CASSSPLLNTIYF TGTGCCAGCAGTTCCCCTCTTCTAAACACCATATATTTT . TRBJ1-3 . TRBV6-1
CASKLGLTDEAFF TGTGCCAGCAAGCTCGGACTTACGGATGAAGCTTTCTTT . TRBJ1-1 few TRBV2
CASSLLPTGTSSYEQYF TGTGCCAGCAGTTTATTACCGACCGGGACTAGCTCCTACGAGCAGTACTTC TRBD2 TRBJ2-7 . TRBV27